The T cell receptor (beta chain) described here comes from a study of HIV-infected children after antiretroviral therapy interruption. Study-level findings and limits: By the end of treatment interruption, naive CD4+ clonality (Gini) increased.

Treatment described: PENTA 11 planned treatment interruption arm or continuous ART arm. From thawed PBMCs, naive CD4+ CD45RA+ CD45RO- T cells were sorted. RNA-based 3' RACE libraries used unique molecular identifiers. TCRdb processed the 3' RACE reads anew with MiXCR; each CDR3 protein has one entry. The sample holds about 86,000 distinct CDR3 sequences; approximately 6.9% are singletons and the top ten take around 1.1%. CDR3 length: 12 amino acids. The V end lost 2 bases, the J end lost 8 bases, and 9 bases lay between the germline ends. Germline values: CDR1 ENHRY, CDR2 SYGVKD. This clonotype occurred a few times. Antigen: not known.

The source material was CD45RA+ CD4+ T cells from PBMCs, pooled from several time points, sampled from a donor given antiretroviral therapy, either interrupted or continuous. Subset given: naive CD4+ CD45RA+ CD45RO- T cells. This chain links TRBV10-3 with TRBJ1-1; weak D call: TRBD1 (6 bases). This sequence was found in a pool of human donors with HIV. The CDR3 protein is CAISETGTEAFF. In DNA, the CDR3 is TGTGCCATCAGTGAGACAGGGACCGAAGCTTTCTTT.